Ten or more counts support the clone carrying this TCR beta chain. The antigen is undetermined. This sample is drawn from a study of T cell repertoires in cytomegalovirus infection. Overall study results and limits: CMV-specific HLA-C-restricted TCR beta clonotypes dominated the ex vivo response.

The germline CDR1 and CDR2 sequences are ENHRY and SYGVKD. The CDR3 spans 15 residues. With V trimmed by 8 bases and J by 5 bases, 9 bases remained unmatched. TCRdb passed the reads through MiXCR, listing each CDR3 protein once. The table includes almost 300,000 distinct CDR3 sequences, about a tenth detected once. The sample comprised PBMCs. This TCR was recovered from a human donor in good health (CMV status not recorded). Some clones in this sample may be carry-over from other donors' samples. V gene TRBV10-3 combines with J gene TRBJ2-1, with 10 bases fitting TRBD2. CDR3 protein: CAIPLSGGHHNEQFF. CDR3 DNA sequence: TGTGCCATCCCCCTTAGCGGGGGGCATCACAATGAGCAGTTCTTC.